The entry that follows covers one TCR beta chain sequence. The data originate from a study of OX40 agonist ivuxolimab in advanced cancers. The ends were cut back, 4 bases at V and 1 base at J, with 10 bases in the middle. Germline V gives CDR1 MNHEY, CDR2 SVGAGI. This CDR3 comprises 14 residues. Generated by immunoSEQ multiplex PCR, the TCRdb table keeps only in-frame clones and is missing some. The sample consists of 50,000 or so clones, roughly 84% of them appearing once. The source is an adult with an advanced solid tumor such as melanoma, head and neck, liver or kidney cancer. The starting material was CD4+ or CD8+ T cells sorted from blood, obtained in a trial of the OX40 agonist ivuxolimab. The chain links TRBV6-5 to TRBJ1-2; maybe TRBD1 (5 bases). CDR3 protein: CASSSGTVNYGYTF. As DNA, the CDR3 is TGTGCCAGCAGTTCCGGGACCGTTAACTATGGCTACACCTTC.